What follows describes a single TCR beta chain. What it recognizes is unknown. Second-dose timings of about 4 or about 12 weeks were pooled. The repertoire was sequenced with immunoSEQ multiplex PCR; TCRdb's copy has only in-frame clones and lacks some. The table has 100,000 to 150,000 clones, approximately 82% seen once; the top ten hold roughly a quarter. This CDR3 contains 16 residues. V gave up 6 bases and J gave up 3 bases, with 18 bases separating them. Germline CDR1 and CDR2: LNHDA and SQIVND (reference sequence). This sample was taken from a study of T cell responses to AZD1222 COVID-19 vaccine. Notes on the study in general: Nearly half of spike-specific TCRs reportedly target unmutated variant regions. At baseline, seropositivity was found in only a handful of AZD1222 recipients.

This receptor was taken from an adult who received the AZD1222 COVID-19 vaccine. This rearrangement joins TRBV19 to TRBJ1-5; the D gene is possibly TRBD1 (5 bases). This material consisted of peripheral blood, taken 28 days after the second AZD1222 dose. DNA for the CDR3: TGTGCCAGTAGAGGGGCCTCTTGGGGGTACAATCAGCCCCAGCATTTT. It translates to CASRGASWGYNQPQHF.